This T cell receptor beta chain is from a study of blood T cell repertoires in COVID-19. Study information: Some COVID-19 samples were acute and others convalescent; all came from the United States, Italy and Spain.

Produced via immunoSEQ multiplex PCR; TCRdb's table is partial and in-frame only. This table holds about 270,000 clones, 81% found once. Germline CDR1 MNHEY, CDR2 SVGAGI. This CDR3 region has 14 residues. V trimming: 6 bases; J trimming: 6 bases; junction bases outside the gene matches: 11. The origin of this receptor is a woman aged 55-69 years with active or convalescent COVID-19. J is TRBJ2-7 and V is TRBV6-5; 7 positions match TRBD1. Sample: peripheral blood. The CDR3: CASSPRGTYREQYF. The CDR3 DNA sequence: TGTGCCAGCAGCCCCAGGGGGACATACCGCGAGCAGTACTTC.